Following are 8 T cell receptor beta chains from one sample sequenced in a study of OX40 agonist ivuxolimab in advanced cancers. Assay: immunoSEQ multiplex PCR; the TCRdb copy retains only in-frame clones and omits some. The sample includes about 70,000 clones, roughly 88% seen only once; the top ten take approximately 3%. This sample comprised CD4+ or CD8+ T cells sorted from blood, obtained in a trial of the OX40 agonist ivuxolimab. The receptors stem from an adult with an advanced solid tumor such as melanoma, head and neck, liver or kidney cancer.

The chain has TRBV7-3 and TRBJ1-1; no clear D gene. CDR1 SGHTA and CDR2 FQGTGA come from the germline V gene. This CDR3 spans 12 amino acids. The V and J ends lost 5 bases and 7 bases respectively, with 11 bases between them. The CDR3 DNA reads TGTGCCAGCAGCCTAGGGTTTGGTGAAGCTTTCTTT. It is translated as CASSLGFGEAFF.

The rearrangement joins TRBV6-1 to TRBJ1-1; D ambiguous. The CDR3 covers 13 residues. Trimming pared 6 bases from V and 1 base from J, leaving 9 bases between. Germline CDR1 reads MNHNS; CDR2 reads SASEGT. CDR3 bases: TGTGCCAGCAGCTTGGGAGGGAACACTGAAGCTTTCTTT. It codes for CASSLGGNTEAFF.

The chain combines TRBV19 with TRBJ2-2; D could derive from TRBD1 or TRBD2 (6 bases each). Deletions cut 4 bases from V and 4 bases from J, with 10 bases between. Germline CDR1 and CDR2: LNHDA and SQIVND (reference sequence). CDR3 size: 14 residues. This CDR3 reads CASSTRGGTGELFF. The CDR3 nucleotides are TGTGCCAGTAGTACCAGGGGAGGCACCGGGGAGCTGTTTTTT.

This chain links TRBV7-2 with TRBJ2-1, with 9 bases identical to TRBD2. V shed 8 bases, J shed 7 bases, and the junction held 6 bases outside the gene matches. From germline, CDR1 is SGHTA and CDR2 FQGNSA. CDR3 length equals 13 residues. The CDR3 here is CASRAGGNNEQFF. Here the CDR3 DNA reads TGTGCCAGCCGGGCGGGGGGGAATAATGAGCAGTTCTTC.

This rearrangement joins TRBV9 to TRBJ2-5; 13 bases are shared with TRBD2. In germline, CDR1 is SGDLS, CDR2 YYNGEE. The CDR3 covers 17 residues. V was pared by 1 base and J by 5 bases, with 8 bases of the junction left unmatched. Written as DNA, the CDR3 is TGTGCCAGCAGCGTACTGGGACTAGCGGGGCGAGCGGAGACCCAGTACTTC. Amino acid sequence: CASSVLGLAGRAETQYF.

The CDR3 here is CASSPHSGAYNEQFF. The CDR3 bases are TGTGCCAGCAGTCCCCATAGCGGGGCCTACAATGAGCAGTTCTTC. The V and J genes are TRBV6-5 and TRBJ2-1; TRBD2 aligns across 8 bases. The CDR3 is made up of 15 amino acids. The germline V gene has CDR1 MNHEY and CDR2 SVGAGI. V lost 5 bases and J lost 2; bases outside the gene matches: 5.

The J gene is TRBJ2-5, the V gene TRBV5-1; D is possibly TRBD1 (5 bases). V lost 4 bases and J lost 5, with 15 bases in between. Germline V gene data show CDR1 as SGHRS and CDR2 as YFSETQ. The CDR3 runs 14 residues. The CDR3 DNA reads TGCGCCAGCAGCCCGGGTTGGGGCTTGGAGACCCAGTACTTC. Translating it yields CASSPGWGLETQYF.

The gene calls are TRBV7-3 and TRBJ2-3; D is ambiguous. Trimming took off 1 base at V and 8 bases at J, with 10 bases between the two ends. The CDR3 is 13 amino acids. Germline lookup yields CDR1 SGHTA and CDR2 FQGTGA. CDR3 protein: CASSLNGLGTQYF. The CDR3 DNA is TGTGCCAGCAGCTTAAATGGGTTGGGTACGCAGTATTTT.